What follows are 21 T cell receptor beta chains derived from one specimen sequenced in a study of cytomegalovirus exposure and HLA in healthy donors. The PCR employed 60 Vbeta primers together with 13 Jbeta primers. The table came from immunoSEQ multiplex PCR; TCRdb's copy has only in-frame clones and leaves some out. The data show 80,000 to 130,000 clones, with 60% to 80% seen just once and about 4.9% held by the top ten. Sequences were obtained from PBMCs. These receptors were collected from a young woman in good health and CMV-seropositive.

There are a few counts of this clone. The rearrangement links TRBV20-1 to TRBJ2-1; the D is unclear. CDR3 length equals 11 residues. The germline CDR1 and CDR2 sequences are DFQATT and SNEGSKA (reference sequence). Trimming left V 7 bases short and J 3 bases short, with 7 bases between. The CDR3 DNA reads TGCAGTGGGGCTGGCTACAATGAGCAGTTCTTC. This translates into CSGAGYNEQFF.

The chain uses TRBV15 and TRBJ2-5; no firm D call. CDR3 length equals 14 residues. Germline-derived CDR1 and CDR2 are LNHNV and YYDKDF (reference sequence). Trimming pared 0 bases from V and 2 bases from J, leaving 7 bases between. The CDR3 reads CATSRDRGQETQYF. CDR3 sequence (DNA): TGTGCCACCAGCAGAGACCGCGGACAAGAGACCCAGTACTTC.

The table lists this clone with a few counts. In DNA, the CDR3 is TGCAGCGTTGTACAGGGACTAGGTCAGCCCCAGCATTTT. It specifies CSVVQGLGQPQHF. The rearrangement links TRBV29-1 to TRBJ1-5, with a possible D match to TRBD1 (6 bases). The CDR3 has 13 residues. In germline, CDR1 is SQVTM, CDR2 ANQGSEA. The ends were cut back, 4 bases at V and 6 bases at J, with 13 bases in the middle.

This clone was found a few times. This chain joins TRBV6-6 and TRBJ2-4; weak D call: TRBD1 (5 bases). V lost 5 bases and J lost 7, with 12 bases in between. The CDR3 covers 13 residues. Germline V lookup: CDR1 MNHNY, CDR2 SVGAGI (reference sequence). Here the CDR3 reads CASSQGASNIQYF. DNA of the CDR3: TGTGCCAGCAGTCAGGGCGCTTCCAACATTCAGTACTTC.

This chain links TRBV5-1 with TRBJ2-3; TRBD2 matches at 8 bases. After removal of 2 bases from V and 1 base from J, the junction contained 6 bases not matched to a gene. Germline V CDR1 and CDR2: SGHRS, YFSETQ. The CDR3 has 16 amino acids. DNA of the CDR3: TGCGCCAGCAGCTTCGGCCCAGCGGGGGGCACAGATACGCAGTATTTT. Protein product: CASSFGPAGGTDTQYF. Full variable domain (outside the CDR3, taken from reference TRBV5-1 and TRBJ2-3): KAGVTQTPRYLIKTRGQQVTLSCSPISGHRSVSWYQQTPGQGLQFLFEYFSETQRNKGNFPGRFSGRQFSNSRSEMNVSTLELGDSALYLCASSFGPAGGTDTQYFGPGTRLTVL.

This chain links TRBV28 with TRBJ1-5; 10 nucleotides line up with TRBD1. CDR1 is MDHEN, CDR2 SYDVKM, per germline. V lost 2 bases and J lost 13; bases outside the gene matches: 11. The CDR3 covers 15 residues. The CDR3 nucleotides are TGTGCCAGCAGTTTACCCGGGACAGGGGCTACCCAACAGCATTTT. It encodes CASSLPGTGATQQHF.

The chain joins TRBV2 to TRBJ2-2, with D maybe TRBD2 (5 bases). Trimming took 3 bases from V and 1 from J, leaving 9 bases between them. This CDR3 spans 15 amino acids. Germline V gives CDR1 SNHLY, CDR2 FYNNEI. This CDR3 reads CASSDRGRNTGELFF. The CDR3 DNA reads TGTGCCAGCAGTGATCGTGGGAGGAACACCGGGGAGCTGTTTTTT.

There are a few counts of this clone. The genes are TRBV5-1 and TRBJ2-5; 7 positions agree with TRBD1. V gave up 4 bases and J gave up 2 bases; unmatched junction bases: 8. Germline V CDR1 and CDR2: SGHRS, YFSETQ. The CDR3 sequence is 15 residues long. CDR3 sequence reads: CASSPDRVGQETQYF. In DNA, the CDR3 is TGCGCCAGCAGCCCCGACAGGGTCGGGCAAGAGACCCAGTACTTC.

The rearrangement links TRBV10-3 to TRBJ2-3, with a tentative D call TRBD2 (5 bases). This CDR3 region has 14 residues. The V gene lost 0 bases and the J gene lost 7 bases, with 11 bases spanning the gap. CDR1 ENHRY and CDR2 SYGVKD come from the germline V gene. The CDR3 reads CAISESRLAYTQYF. CDR3 in DNA: TGTGCCATCAGTGAGTCTCGGCTAGCTTATACGCAGTATTTT.

This clone was seen once. The rearrangement uses TRBV25-1 and TRBJ2-1; TRBD1 aligns across 8 bases. This CDR3 comprises 18 residues. The V and J ends lost 4 bases and 5 bases, in that order; junction bases with no gene match: 16. CDR1 and CDR2 from the germline V gene are MGHDK and SYGVNS. The CDR3 is CASSATNWGDRTHNEQFF. The CDR3 coding sequence is TGTGCCAGCAGTGCAACTAACTGGGGGGACAGGACGCACAATGAGCAGTTCTTC.

The count of this clone is one. This chain links TRBV7-9 with TRBJ2-1; D ambiguous. Germline V lookup: CDR1 SEHNR, CDR2 FQNEAQ (reference sequence). This CDR3 spans 14 amino acids. Trimming took off 1 base at V and 8 bases at J, with 12 bases between the two ends. The CDR3 DNA follows: TGTGCCAGCAGCTTAGATCGAGTACTCGATGAGCAGTTCTTC. This gives the protein CASSLDRVLDEQFF.

In its sample, this clone was seen once. The chain joins TRBV27 to TRBJ1-1; a possible D gene is TRBD1 (5 bases). The V and J ends lost 6 bases and 3 bases respectively, with 20 bases between them. Germline V gene data show CDR1 as MNHEY and CDR2 as SMNVEV (reference sequence). This CDR3 comprises 16 residues. The CDR3 region is CASRDGGGGRDTEAFF. CDR3 DNA sequence: TGTGCCAGCAGGGACGGGGGGGGAGGAAGGGACACTGAAGCTTTCTTT.

V usage is TRBV5-5 and J usage is TRBJ1-4; 9 positions agree with TRBD1. CDR1 is SGHKS and CDR2 is YYEKEE in the germline V gene (reference sequence). V lost 0 bases, J lost 4 bases, and 4 bases stayed unmatched. The CDR3 loop spans 16 amino acids. The chain's CDR3 is CASSLAAGQGNEKLFF. The CDR3 bases are TGTGCCAGCAGCTTGGCCGCGGGACAGGGTAATGAAAAACTGTTTTTT.

This rearrangement joins TRBV28 to TRBJ2-6, with a weak D call TRBD1 (6 bases). The CDR3 length is 19 residues. The germline gives CDR1 MDHEN, CDR2 SYDVKM. Trimming left V 6 bases short and J 0 bases short, with 21 bases between. The CDR3 coding sequence is TGTGCCAGCAGCCCAAGGGGGTGGACGGGAAGCTCTGGGGCCAACGTCCTGACTTTC. Its translation: CASSPRGWTGSSGANVLTF.

The chain has TRBV10-3 and TRBJ2-1, with 12 positions matching TRBD2. Germline lookup yields CDR1 ENHRY and CDR2 SYGVKD. The length of the CDR3 is 15 residues. V lost 6 bases to trimming and J lost 2 bases; unmatched junction nucleotides: 2. CDR3 sequence reads: CAIRRTSGTYNEQFF. DNA of the CDR3: TGTGCCATCAGAAGGACTAGCGGGACCTACAATGAGCAGTTCTTC.

The CDR3 region is CASSLGLAGPYNEQFF. DNA for the CDR3: TGTGCCAGCAGCTTGGGACTAGCGGGACCATACAATGAGCAGTTCTTC. V usage is TRBV13 and J usage is TRBJ2-1; 13 positions match TRBD2. V lost 3 bases to trimming and J lost 4 bases; unmatched junction nucleotides: 3. The germline CDR1 and CDR2 sequences are PRHDT and FYEKMQ (reference sequence). CDR3 length: 16 residues.

This clone turned up a few times. CDR3 amino acids: CASSISGASNSYEQYF. The CDR3 DNA sequence: TGTGCCAGCAGCATATCAGGGGCCTCGAACTCCTACGAGCAGTACTTC. The chain joins TRBV7-3 to TRBJ2-7; D is perhaps TRBD1 (6 bases). This CDR3 spans 16 amino acids. The V end was cut by 5 bases, the J end by 0 bases, with 17 bases between. Looked up from germline, CDR1 is SGHTA and CDR2 is FQGTGA.

The chain has TRBV27 and TRBJ1-2; 7 bases are a match to TRBD1. The trim removed 3 bases at V and 3 bases at J, leaving 1 base unmatched. The germline V gene has CDR1 MNHEY and CDR2 SMNVEV (reference sequence). CDR3 size: 13 residues. CDR3 loop: CASSFQGDYGYTF. CDR3 sequence (DNA): TGTGCCAGCAGTTTTCAGGGGGACTATGGCTACACCTTC.

This clone was recorded once. The CDR3 DNA is TGTGCCAGCCGACTAGCGGGAGGGGAGCAGTACTTC. Translation: CASRLAGGEQYF. The chain is built from TRBV28 and TRBJ2-7, with 14 bases aligning to TRBD2. V lost 8 bases, J lost 7 bases, and 1 base stayed unmatched. This CDR3 has 12 amino acids. Germline lookup yields CDR1 MDHEN and CDR2 SYDVKM.

V gene TRBV2 combines with J gene TRBJ2-1; no definite D call. This CDR3 contains 14 residues. Trimming removed 6 bases from V and 4 bases from J, with 13 bases in between. Looked up from germline, CDR1 is SNHLY and CDR2 is FYNNEI. The CDR3 coding sequence is TGTGCCAGCAGCTTCCGGGTTACTTACAATGAGCAGTTCTTC. Its protein is CASSFRVTYNEQFF.

The J gene is TRBJ1-4, the V gene TRBV5-1; D gene uncertain. CDR1 SGHRS and CDR2 YFSETQ come from the germline V gene. The CDR3 has 14 residues. The V gene lost 2 bases and the J gene lost 6 bases, with 11 bases spanning the gap. In nucleotides, the CDR3 is TGCGCCAGCAGCTTAAGTACCGGGGATGAAAAACTGTTTTTT. Translating it yields CASSLSTGDEKLFF.